The 20 T cell receptor beta chains below all came from one sample that was sequenced in a study of blood T cell repertoires in COVID-19. Only in-frame clones appear in the TCRdb table, and some are missing; sequencing was by immunoSEQ multiplex PCR. The sample gives under 450,000 clones, less than 90% of which show up once; less than 9% is in the top ten. Sequencing used peripheral blood. These receptors were collected from a woman aged 55-70 years with COVID-19, enrolled during active disease.

The CDR3 coding sequence is TGCGCCAGCAGCTTGGACGGCAGGGGCTATGGCTACACCTTC. Protein: CASSLDGRGYGYTF. The chain uses TRBV5-1 and TRBJ1-2, with D tentatively TRBD1 (6 bases). V was shortened by 0 bases and J by 4 bases, with 10 bases between the two germline ends. There are 14 residues in the CDR3. Germline values: CDR1 SGHRS, CDR2 YFSETQ.

V usage is TRBV2 and J usage is TRBJ2-3; 9 positions match TRBD2. J gave up 5 bases and V 6 bases, and 15 bases lay outside the gene matches. The germline gives CDR1 SNHLY, CDR2 FYNNEI. This CDR3 comprises 17 residues. The CDR3 DNA reads TGTGCCAGCAGGTTTTTAGCGGGGGCCTCCTTTAAAGATACGCAGTATTTT. This sequence encodes CASRFLAGASFKDTQYF.

The chain joins TRBV11-3 to TRBJ2-1; 7 bases map to TRBD2. Losses at the gene ends were 1 base for V and 6 bases for J; bases not matched to a gene: 0. The CDR3 consists of 13 residues. Looked up from germline, CDR1 is SGHNT and CDR2 is YENEEA. CDR3 DNA sequence: TGTGCCAGCAGCTTAGGGACTAGCAATGAGCAGTTCTTC. Translation: CASSLGTSNEQFF.

This clone showed up just a few times. The J gene is TRBJ2-2, the V gene TRBV6-5; a weak D match, TRBD1 (5 bases). Trimming stripped 6 bases from V and 6 bases from J, with 17 bases between. The CDR3 runs 15 residues. In germline, CDR1 is MNHEY, CDR2 SVGAGI. The CDR3 here is CASRSTAGFAGELFF. Here the CDR3 DNA reads TGTGCCAGCAGATCGACAGCTGGATTTGCCGGGGAGCTGTTTTTT.

This chain joins TRBV7-7 and TRBJ2-1; 7 bases line up with TRBD1. CDR3 size: 14 residues. Germline CDR1 reads SSHAT; CDR2 reads FNYEAQ (reference sequence). The trim removed 5 bases at V and 5 bases at J, leaving 6 bases unmatched. CDR3 region: CASSAAGTDNEQFF. Written as DNA, the CDR3 is TGTGCCAGCAGCGCCGCCGGGACAGACAATGAGCAGTTCTTC.

The V and J genes are TRBV4-1 and TRBJ2-3, with D perhaps matching TRBD1 (5 bases). V was shortened by 6 bases and J by 4 bases, with 8 bases between the two germline ends. In germline, CDR1 is MGHRA, CDR2 YSYEKL. This CDR3 contains 12 residues. Written as DNA, the CDR3 is TGCGCCAGCAGGAAGGGGCCAGATACGCAGTATTTT. This codes for CASRKGPDTQYF.

V and J are TRBV30 and TRBJ2-7; D remains ambiguous. Germline V lookup: CDR1 GTSNPN, CDR2 SVGIG (reference sequence). The CDR3 runs 11 residues. V was cut by 0 bases and J by 5 bases, with 5 bases left in between. The CDR3 DNA sequence: TGTGCCTGGAGTGTAACTAACGAGCAGTACTTC. It translates to CAWSVTNEQYF.

This chain connects TRBV5-1 to TRBJ2-6; a weak D match, TRBD1 (6 bases). V was trimmed by 0 bases and J by 0 bases, leaving 13 bases between them. The germline CDR1 and CDR2 sequences are SGHRS and YFSETQ. This CDR3 contains 18 residues. The chain's CDR3 is CASSLGGSGASGANVLTF. In DNA, the CDR3 is TGCGCCAGCAGCTTGGGGGGTTCAGGGGCCTCTGGGGCCAACGTCCTGACTTTC.

The CDR3 DNA is TGTGCCTGGAACCCACAGGGGGCGACTGATACGCAGTATTTT. This translates into CAWNPQGATDTQYF. This chain joins TRBV30 and TRBJ2-3; 9 positions match TRBD1. From germline, CDR1 is GTSNPN and CDR2 SVGIG (reference sequence). V was pared by 4 bases and J by 6 bases, with 8 bases of the junction left unmatched. The CDR3 contains 14 residues.

V usage is TRBV4-1 and J usage is TRBJ2-7; 7 bases align to TRBD1. The CDR3 length is 18 residues. The V and J ends lost 0 bases and 3 bases, in that order; junction bases with no gene match: 14. CDR1 is MGHRA and CDR2 is YSYEKL in the germline V gene. The CDR3 sequence is CASSQDELPDRVRYEQYF. The CDR3 bases are TGCGCCAGCAGCCAAGACGAACTTCCTGACAGGGTACGCTACGAGCAGTACTTC.

This chain joins TRBV7-8 and TRBJ1-2, with a tentative D call TRBD1 (5 bases). Germline values: CDR1 SGHVS, CDR2 FQNEAQ. The CDR3 runs to 14 residues. V lost 1 base, J lost 7 bases, and 13 bases lay in between. CDR3: CASSLGPGGTGYTF. The CDR3 nucleotides read TGTGCCAGCAGCTTAGGGCCGGGGGGGACTGGCTACACCTTC.

This clone turned up a few times. The CDR3 DNA is TGTGCCAGCAGCCAAGGACAGGCGGGCACTGAAGCTTTCTTT. It translates to CASSQGQAGTEAFF. The V call is TRBV11-3, the J call TRBJ1-1; 7 bases are a match to TRBD1. The CDR3 is 14 amino acids. With V trimmed by 5 bases and J by 4 bases, 7 bases remained unmatched. CDR1 is SGHNT, CDR2 YENEEA, per germline.

This chain uses TRBV28 with TRBJ1-2; 7 nucleotides match TRBD1. The CDR3 length is 14 residues. V gave up 6 bases and J gave up 4 bases; unmatched junction bases: 8. The germline gives CDR1 MDHEN, CDR2 SYDVKM. In DNA form, the CDR3 reads TGTGCCAGCAGCCCAGGACAGGCCGCCTATGGCTACACCTTC. This translates into CASSPGQAAYGYTF.

The chain joins TRBV11-1 to TRBJ2-1; TRBD2 matches at 10 bases. Germline V gene sequence: CDR1 SGHAT, CDR2 FQDESV (reference sequence). V lost 6 bases to trimming and J lost 3 bases; unmatched junction nucleotides: 5. This CDR3 comprises 15 residues. CDR3 nucleotides: TGTGCCAGCAGTTTCACTAGCGGGGTCTACAATGAGCAGTTCTTC. It codes for CASSFTSGVYNEQFF.

V is TRBV15 and J is TRBJ2-3; TRBD2 aligns across 9 bases. Looked up from germline, CDR1 is LNHNV and CDR2 is YYDKDF (reference sequence). The CDR3 runs 16 residues. V shed 5 bases and J 4 bases; nucleotides not matched to a gene: 10. The CDR3 spells CATSDRRGGRADTQYF. DNA for the CDR3: TGTGCCACCAGCGATAGGCGGGGGGGCCGTGCAGATACGCAGTATTTT.

This rearrangement joins TRBV7-8 to TRBJ2-1, with 8 bases fitting TRBD1. The trim removed 6 bases at V and 1 base at J, leaving 11 bases unmatched. Germline CDR1 reads SGHVS; CDR2 reads FQNEAQ. This CDR3 contains 17 residues. The CDR3 sequence: CASSHPGTGESYNEQFF. CDR3 nucleotide sequence: TGTGCCAGCAGTCACCCCGGGACAGGAGAATCCTACAATGAGCAGTTCTTC.

This chain connects TRBV19 to TRBJ2-7, with TRBD2 as a possible D gene (7 bases). Germline values: CDR1 LNHDA, CDR2 SQIVND (reference sequence). The CDR3 spans 17 residues. Trimming removed 3 bases at V and 4 bases at J, with 22 bases between. CDR3 sequence (DNA): TGTGCCAGTAGTATCGGCTATGCGGGGGCAGGGTTTTACGAGCAGTACTTC. This translates into CASSIGYAGAGFYEQYF.

The chain joins TRBV13 to TRBJ1-3; D gene unclear. V lost 0 bases and J lost 0, with 6 bases in between. Germline V lookup: CDR1 PRHDT, CDR2 FYEKMQ (reference sequence). The CDR3 has 15 amino acids. CDR3 sequence reads: CASSLGLASGNTIYF. The CDR3 coding sequence is TGTGCCAGCAGCTTAGGTCTGGCCTCTGGAAACACCATATATTTT.

V and J are TRBV9 and TRBJ2-1; D is perhaps TRBD1 (7 bases). There are 18 residues in the CDR3. Germline CDR1 reads SGDLS; CDR2 reads YYNGEE. V lost 2 bases, J lost 2 bases, and 20 bases lay in between. The CDR3 nucleotides read TGTGCCAGCAGCGTCCCCCGGGGGAAAGGGGGCACCTACAATGAGCAGTTCTTC. This translates into CASSVPRGKGGTYNEQFF.

This sequence joins TRBV10-1 and TRBJ1-1; 7 nucleotides line up with TRBD1. Germline loops: CDR1 WNHNN, CDR2 SYGVQD (reference sequence). The CDR3 contains 14 residues. V lost 3 bases and J lost 1; bases outside the gene matches: 2. The CDR3 region is CASSDTGANTEAFF. DNA of the CDR3: TGCGCCAGCAGTGACACAGGGGCGAACACTGAAGCTTTCTTT.